The 24 T cell receptor beta chains in this list originate from one sample, sequenced in a study of blood T cell repertoires in COVID-19 (dated by TCRdb to the early 2020s). To prepare the library, the immunoSEQ multiplex PCR assay was applied. Imported from immuneACCESS, the table was reduced by TCRdb to in-frame sequences with V and J called. These copies leave out some clones; in studies compared against another copy, an unresolved V gene accounts for under half, and the cause of the remainder is not known. The table for this sample lists 350,000 to 550,000 clones; roughly 91% of them were counted only once. The biggest ten clones account for 4% to 4.5% of the sample. Sequencing input: peripheral blood. All receptors derive from a woman aged 30 to 39 with acute or convalescent COVID-19.

The chain employs TRBV12-3 or TRBV12-4 and TRBJ2-7; D uncertain. The CDR3 length is 12 residues. V shed 1 base and J shed 6 bases, with 7 bases lying between them. Written as DNA, the CDR3 is TGTGCCAGCAGTTTAGGACTGGGCGAGCAGTACTTC. Residues: CASSLGLGEQYF.

The V gene is TRBV11-3, the J gene TRBJ1-3; weak D call: TRBD1 (5 bases). CDR3 length: 16 residues. The germline V gene has CDR1 SGHNT and CDR2 YENEEA. V was shortened by 0 bases and J by 4 bases, with 13 bases between the two germline ends. The CDR3 is CASSLEWPGGGNTIYF. CDR3 nucleotides: TGTGCCAGCAGCTTAGAGTGGCCGGGGGGGGGAAACACCATATATTTT.

This clone was found once. The V and J genes are TRBV5-1 and TRBJ1-1; no clear D. Trimming removed 0 bases from V and 7 bases from J, with 13 bases in between. Germline lookup yields CDR1 SGHRS and CDR2 YFSETQ. The CDR3 length is 14 residues. Here the CDR3 DNA reads TGCGCCAGCAGCTTGGACAGCCCAGTGATTGAAGCTTTCTTT. This codes for CASSLDSPVIEAFF.

The rearrangement links TRBV5-4 to TRBJ2-3; the match to TRBD2 covers 9 bases. J lost 2 bases, V lost 5 bases, and 3 bases had no gene match. CDR1 and CDR2 from the germline V gene are SGHNT and YYREEE (reference sequence). This CDR3 contains 14 residues. The CDR3 DNA reads as TGTGCCAGCAGTTGGACTAGCGACACAGATACGCAGTATTTT. Protein: CASSWTSDTDTQYF.

The chain is built from TRBV19 and TRBJ1-2, with 8 bases matching TRBD1. The CDR3 runs to 14 residues. CDR1 LNHDA and CDR2 SQIVND come from the germline V gene (reference sequence). V dropped 5 bases and J dropped 4; count of bases not matched to a gene: 6. The chain's CDR3 is CASSPTGVVYGYTF. Here the CDR3 DNA reads TGTGCCAGTAGTCCGACAGGGGTCGTCTATGGCTACACCTTC.

CDR3 amino acids: CASSYSTGRLVETQYF. CDR3 bases: TGTGCCAGCAGTTACTCGACCGGGAGACTTGTGGAGACCCAGTACTTC. The V and J genes are TRBV6-5 and TRBJ2-5, with D possibly being TRBD2 (6 bases). Germline loops: CDR1 MNHEY, CDR2 SVGAGI. The CDR3 totals 16 residues. V dropped 0 bases and J dropped 5 bases, with 16 bases sitting between them.

This clone was seen a handful of times. The chain joins TRBV6-5 to TRBJ2-2; 9 positions agree with TRBD1. The CDR3 loop spans 13 amino acids. Losses at the gene ends were 6 bases for V and 6 bases for J; bases not matched to a gene: 2. Germline CDR1 is MNHEY and CDR2 is SVGAGI. CDR3: CASRRQGAGELFF. CDR3 in DNA: TGTGCCAGCAGGAGACAGGGGGCCGGGGAGCTGTTTTTT.

The chain has TRBV5-4 and TRBJ1-4; the match to TRBD1 covers 8 bases. Germline CDR1 SGHNT, CDR2 YYREEE (reference sequence). This CDR3 is 13 amino acids long. Trimming at V came to 6 bases and at J to 6 bases, leaving 4 bases not matched to a gene. CDR3 in DNA: TGTGCCAGCACCAACAGGGGGGATGAAAAACTGTTTTTT. Amino acid sequence: CASTNRGDEKLFF. The full variable domain, rest sourced from reference TRBV5-4 and TRBJ1-4, is ETGVTQSPTHLIKTRGQQVTLRCSSQSGHNTVSWYQQALGQGPQFIFQYYREEENGRGNFPPRFSGLQFPNYSSELNVNALELDDSALYLCASTNRGDEKLFFGSGTQLSVL.

The chain recombines TRBV7-2 with TRBJ2-6; D gene unclear. With 5 bases removed from V and 0 bases from J, the gap between germline ends came to 8 bases. Germline CDR1 is SGHTA and CDR2 is FQGNSA. The CDR3 runs to 15 residues. The CDR3 DNA reads as TGTGCCAGCAGCCCGCGGAGCTCTGGGGCCAACGTCCTGACTTTC. Encoded protein: CASSPRSSGANVLTF.

The V and J genes are TRBV29-1 and TRBJ2-7, with a weak D call TRBD2 (7 bases). V was pared by 6 bases and J by 1 base, with 13 bases between. Germline V gene data show CDR1 as SQVTM and CDR2 as ANQGSEA. The CDR3 sequence is 13 residues long. CDR3 residues: CSVKGGASYEQYF. The CDR3 nucleotides are TGCAGCGTCAAAGGGGGGGCTTCCTACGAGCAGTACTTC.

The genes are TRBV9 and TRBJ1-6, with 7 bases matching TRBD1. Germline V gene lookup returns CDR1 SGDLS and CDR2 YYNGEE. There are 17 residues in the CDR3. After removal of 0 bases from V and 5 bases from J, the junction contained 8 bases not matched to a gene. The CDR3 loop is CASSVGTPGTDNSPLHF. CDR3 bases: TGTGCCAGCAGCGTAGGAACCCCCGGGACAGATAATTCACCCCTCCACTTT.

This clone was observed a single time. This chain uses TRBV3-1 (or the pseudogene TRBV3-2) with TRBJ2-1; D remains unclear. Germline CDR1 and CDR2: LGHDT and YNNKEL (reference sequence). CDR3 length: 14 amino acids. Trimming pared 1 base from V and 4 bases from J, leaving 8 bases between. The CDR3 spells CASSQALIYNEQFF. CDR3 sequence (DNA): TGTGCCAGCAGCCAAGCACTCATTTACAATGAGCAGTTCTTC.

The chain carries TRBV7-9 and TRBJ2-7, with 10 bases matching TRBD1. Trimming removed 2 bases from V and 5 bases from J; junction bases left unmatched: 9. This CDR3 spans 16 amino acids. In germline, CDR1 is SEHNR, CDR2 FQNEAQ (reference sequence). The CDR3 DNA is TGTGCCAGCAGCTTATCATATGGGGACAGGGGCCACGAGCAGTACTTC. As protein: CASSLSYGDRGHEQYF.

The rearrangement links TRBV10-1 to TRBJ1-1; D remains ambiguous. The CDR3 contains 11 residues. CDR1 and CDR2 (germline): WNHNN, SYGVQD (reference sequence). Trimming shortened V by 5 bases and J by 6 bases, and 7 bases separated the two germline ends. The chain's CDR3 is CASSFPAEAFF. In DNA form, the CDR3 reads TGCGCCAGCAGTTTCCCTGCTGAAGCTTTCTTT.

This chain uses TRBV10-3 with TRBJ1-2, with a possible D match to TRBD1 (5 bases). This CDR3 has 12 amino acids. The germline V and J ends were trimmed by 3 bases and 7 bases, with 9 bases remaining between them. Germline values: CDR1 ENHRY, CDR2 SYGVKD. This CDR3 reads CAISESGSGYTF. The CDR3 DNA follows: TGTGCCATCAGTGAATCAGGGTCTGGCTACACCTTC.

This chain connects TRBV2 to TRBJ2-7; D remains unclear. V was trimmed by 4 bases and J by 0 bases, leaving 4 bases between them. The germline CDR1 and CDR2 sequences are SNHLY and FYNNEI. The CDR3 is 12 residues long. The CDR3 sequence: CASSGASYEQYF. DNA for the CDR3: TGTGCCAGCAGTGGCGCCTCCTACGAGCAGTACTTC. Supplemented by reference TRBV2 and TRBJ2-7, the full variable domain reads EPEVTQTPSHQVTQMGQEVILRCVPISNHLYFYWYRQILGQKVEFLVSFYNNEISEKSEIFDDQFSVERPDGSNFTLKIRSTKLEDSAMYFCASSGASYEQYFGPGTRLTVT.

This clone was found once. The rearrangement uses TRBV18 and TRBJ2-7, with 7 nucleotides matching TRBD1. This CDR3 region has 12 residues. Germline V gene data show CDR1 as KGHSH and CDR2 as LQKENI. Trimming took 5 bases from V and 12 from J; bases not matched to a gene: 10. The CDR3 region is CASSRDSLSGYF. CDR3 in DNA: TGTGCCAGCTCAAGGGACAGCCTCAGCGGGTACTTC.

The genes are TRBV7-8 and TRBJ1-3; D unclear. The V gene's germline CDR1 is SGHVS and CDR2 FQNEAQ. This CDR3 region has 15 residues. Trimming cost V 0 bases and J 4 bases, with 10 bases left between them. The CDR3 sequence: CASSLAKLGGNTIYF. DNA for the CDR3: TGTGCCAGCAGCTTAGCGAAACTAGGGGGAAACACCATATATTTT. Filled out from reference TRBV7-8 and TRBJ1-3, the complete variable domain reads GAGVSQSPRYKVAKRGQDVALRCDPISGHVSLFWYQQALGQGPEFLTYFQNEAQLDKSGLPSDRFFAERPEGSVSTLKIQRTQQEDSAVYLCASSLAKLGGNTIYFGEGSWLTVV.

The chain joins TRBV18 to TRBJ2-7; 8 bases agree with TRBD1. After removal of 4 bases from V and 6 bases from J, the junction contained 8 bases not matched to a gene. Germline V gives CDR1 KGHSH, CDR2 LQKENI. This CDR3 comprises 14 residues. CDR3 DNA: TGTGCCAGCTCACTATCTAACGGACAGGGCGAGCAGTACTTC. It is translated as CASSLSNGQGEQYF. Drawing the rest from reference TRBV18 and TRBJ2-7, the complete variable domain is NAGVMQNPRHLVRRRGQEARLRCSPMKGHSHVYWYRQLPEEGLKFMVYLQKENIIDESGMPKERFSAEFPKEGPSILRIQQVVRGDSAAYFCASSLSNGQGEQYFGPGTRLTVT.

The chain combines TRBV5-1 with TRBJ2-7; TRBD1 aligns across 10 bases. The V gene's germline CDR1 is SGHRS and CDR2 YFSETQ. The CDR3 runs 15 residues. V was pared by 4 bases and J by 6 bases, with 10 bases of the junction left unmatched. DNA for the CDR3: TGCGCCAGCAGCGACTCCGGGACAGGGGTGTCCGAGCAGTACTTC. Translation gives CASSDSGTGVSEQYF.

The V call is TRBV5-1, the J call TRBJ1-4; possible D gene TRBD1, 5 bases. This CDR3 is built from 16 residues. The germline gives CDR1 SGHRS, CDR2 YFSETQ. Trimming stripped 4 bases from V and 0 bases from J, with 13 bases between. The chain's CDR3 is CASSQGPPTTNEKLFF. The CDR3, as DNA: TGCGCCAGCAGCCAGGGTCCCCCAACAACTAATGAAAAACTGTTTTTT.

A remark on this clone: The same CDR3 arises from other DNA sequences in this sample as well. The chain is built from TRBV4-1 and TRBJ1-1, with D maybe TRBD1 (6 bases). V gave up 4 bases and J gave up 1 base, with 7 bases separating them. The CDR3 is 13 residues long. Germline V lookup: CDR1 MGHRA, CDR2 YSYEKL. DNA for the CDR3: TGCGCCAGCAGCCCGGGACAGAACACTGAAGCTTTCTTT. Translating it yields CASSPGQNTEAFF.

The V and J genes are TRBV27 and TRBJ1-2; 7 nucleotides match TRBD1. This CDR3 contains 15 residues. Trimming cost V 6 bases and J 4 bases; bases outside gene matches: 11. Germline V gene lookup returns CDR1 MNHEY and CDR2 SMNVEV (reference sequence). The CDR3 is CASRQSFQGVYGYTF. The CDR3 region has the DNA TGTGCCAGCAGGCAGAGCTTCCAGGGGGTCTATGGCTACACCTTC.

This rearrangement joins TRBV10-1 to TRBJ2-2; 7 positions agree with TRBD2. The CDR3 consists of 14 residues. Germline V gene sequence: CDR1 WNHNN, CDR2 SYGVQD (reference sequence). The V segment lost 6 bases and the J segment 7 bases; nucleotides outside the gene matches: 8. The CDR3 region is CASSSGTTIGELFF. In DNA, the CDR3 is TGCGCCAGCAGCTCAGGGACTACTATCGGGGAGCTGTTTTTT.